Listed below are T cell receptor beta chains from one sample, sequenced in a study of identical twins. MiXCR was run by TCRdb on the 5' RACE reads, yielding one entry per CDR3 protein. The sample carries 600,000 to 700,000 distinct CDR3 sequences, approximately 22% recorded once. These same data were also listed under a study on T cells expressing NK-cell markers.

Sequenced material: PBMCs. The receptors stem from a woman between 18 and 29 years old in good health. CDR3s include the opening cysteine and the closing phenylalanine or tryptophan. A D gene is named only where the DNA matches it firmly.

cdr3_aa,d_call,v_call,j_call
CSAILGGTGNEQYF,TRBD1,TRBV20-1,TRBJ2-7
CASSVGRFSYEQYF,NA,TRBV9,TRBJ2-7
CAISSNPQGGRISF,NA,TRBV10-3,TRBJ1-2
CATSDSTGTRNEQFF,NA,TRBV24-1,TRBJ2-1
CATSRQERLRVRNEQFF,NA,TRBV15,TRBJ2-1
CASSYIYAEGTQYF,NA,TRBV6-2/TRBV6-3,TRBJ2-5
CSARKTGTENQPQHF,TRBD1,TRBV20-1,TRBJ1-5
CASSLIRLIKTDTQYF,NA,TRBV5-6,TRBJ2-3
CASSVGDLSYNEQFF,NA,TRBV4-3,TRBJ2-1
CASTYLGTNEKLFF,NA,TRBV12-3/TRBV12-4,TRBJ1-4
CASSWIEADTQYF,NA,TRBV7-9,TRBJ2-3
CASRGLSSYNEQFF,NA,TRBV7-2,TRBJ2-1
CASSLGLVGVRQYF,TRBD2,TRBV11-3,TRBJ2-7
CASSSGGHPNYGYTF,NA,TRBV12-3/TRBV12-4,TRBJ1-2
CASSLVGGLPSGNTIYF,NA,TRBV7-2,TRBJ1-3
CASSFGNSGNTIYF,NA,TRBV5-1,TRBJ1-3
CASSWGGESYEQYF,NA,TRBV12-3/TRBV12-4,TRBJ2-7
CSARDGNSPLHF,NA,TRBV20-1,TRBJ1-6
CASSLHQGAEQYF,TRBD1,TRBV7-7,TRBJ2-7
CASSLGTGVEAFF,TRBD1,TRBV7-9,TRBJ1-1
CASSLGGAQGDEQFF,NA,TRBV7-2,TRBJ2-1
CSVSKRRVSYNEQFF,NA,TRBV29-1,TRBJ2-1
CASSLPALNSPLHF,NA,TRBV27,TRBJ1-6
CASGPSGRAANIQYF,TRBD2,TRBV12-5,TRBJ2-4
CATSDPRASSGEQFF,NA,TRBV24-1,TRBJ2-1
CATRTSGRGTGELFF,TRBD2,TRBV5-1,TRBJ2-2
CASSDRTSDGETQYF,NA,TRBV2,TRBJ2-5
CASSWGTRGETQYF,NA,TRBV5-6,TRBJ2-5
CASSAGVNTEAFF,NA,TRBV12-3/TRBV12-4,TRBJ1-1